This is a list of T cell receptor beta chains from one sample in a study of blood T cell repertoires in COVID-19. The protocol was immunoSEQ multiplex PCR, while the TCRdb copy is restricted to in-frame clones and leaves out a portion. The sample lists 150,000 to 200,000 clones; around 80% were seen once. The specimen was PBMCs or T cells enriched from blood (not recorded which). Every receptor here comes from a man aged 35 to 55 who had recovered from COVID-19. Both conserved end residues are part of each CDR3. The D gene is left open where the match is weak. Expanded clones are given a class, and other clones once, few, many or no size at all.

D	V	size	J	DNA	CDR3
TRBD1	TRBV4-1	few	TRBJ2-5	TGCGCCAGCAGCCAGGGACAGGGAGTGGGGACCCAGTACTTC	CASSQGQGVGTQYF
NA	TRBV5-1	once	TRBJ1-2	TGCGCCAGCAGCTTGGAACCGACATATGGCTACACCTTC	CASSLEPTYGYTF
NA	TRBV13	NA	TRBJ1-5	TGTGCCAGCAGCTTAGCGGGAAGCAATCAGCCCCAGCATTTT	CASSLAGSNQPQHF
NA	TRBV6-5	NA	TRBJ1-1	TGTGCCACCCGCGGGGGGACTGAAGCTTTCTTT	CATRGGTEAFF
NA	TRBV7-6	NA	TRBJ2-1	TGTGCCAGCAGCCAAAACAGGGTACACAATGAGCAGTTCTTC	CASSQNRVHNEQFF
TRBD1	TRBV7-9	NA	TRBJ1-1	TGTGCCAGCAGCCCGAGGACAGGGGAGAACACTGAAGCTTTCTTT	CASSPRTGENTEAFF
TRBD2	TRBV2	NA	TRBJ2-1	TGTGCCACTCGAGGGGCTAGCGGGGGCAATGAGCAGTTCTTC	CATRGASGGNEQFF
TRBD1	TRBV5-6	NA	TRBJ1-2	TGTGCCAGCAGCCTCGGACAGGGGGACTATGGCTACACCTTC	CASSLGQGDYGYTF
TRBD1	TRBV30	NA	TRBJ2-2	TGTGCCAGCAAACAGGGGGCGGTGGCCGGGGAGCTGTTTTTT	CASKQGAVAGELFF
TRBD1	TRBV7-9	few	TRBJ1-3	TGTGCCAGCAGCCCTACCCACTGGACAGGGTTAGGAAACACCATATATTTT	CASSPTHWTGLGNTIYF
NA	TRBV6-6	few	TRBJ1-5	TGTGCCAGCAGCCCCTATAGCAATCAGCCCCAGCATTTT	CASSPYSNQPQHF
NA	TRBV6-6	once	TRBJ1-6	TGTGCCAGCAGTTACTCCCCCGCGGGGGCGAATTCACCCCTCCACTTT	CASSYSPAGANSPLHF
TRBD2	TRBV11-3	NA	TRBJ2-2	TGTGCCAGCAGCCGGGGACTAGCGGGGAACACCGGGGAGCTGTTTTTT	CASSRGLAGNTGELFF
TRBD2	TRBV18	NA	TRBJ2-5	TGTGCCAGCTCACCAGGGGGGCGGACTAGCGCCTTTCAAGAGACCCAGTACTTC	CASSPGGRTSAFQETQYF
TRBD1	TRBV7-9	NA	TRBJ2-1	TGTGCCAGCAGCGAGGGACAGGGAGGCTTCAATGAGCAGTTCTTC	CASSEGQGGFNEQFF